Below are 8 T cell receptor beta chains sequenced from a single sample in a study of cytomegalovirus exposure and HLA in healthy donors (dated by TCRdb to the late 2010s). Receptor libraries were prepared by the immunoSEQ multiplex PCR assay. For the multiplex PCR, a mixture combining 60 forward primers for TCR Vbeta segments and 13 reverse primers for TCR Jbeta segments was used. TCRdb limited this immuneACCESS table to in-frame rearrangements with V and J called. A share of clones is missing; checked studies link under half to unresolved V genes, and the rest is unexplained. A total of 150,000 to 200,000 clones appear in this sample, approximately 80% of them only once. The ten largest clonotypes hold 4.9% of the sample. The sequencing sample was made of PBMCs. The receptors come from a woman younger than 30 in good health and CMV-seropositive.

The V gene is TRBV6-1, the J gene TRBJ2-1; 8 nucleotides agree with TRBD1. This CDR3 has 16 residues. The ends lost 4 bases at V and 5 bases at J; junction bases unmatched: 10. Germline CDR1 reads MNHNS; CDR2 reads SASEGT. CDR3 DNA sequence: TGTGCCAGCAGTGCCCACAGGGGGAGAGTAGACAATGAGCAGTTCTTC. Residues: CASSAHRGRVDNEQFF.

Of note for this clone: At the DNA level, this CDR3 is encoded by other sequences in the same sample as well. The chain joins TRBV29-1 to TRBJ1-1; weak D call: TRBD1 (6 bases). This CDR3 has 13 amino acids. V lost 6 bases, J lost 1 base, and 12 bases lay in between. Germline values: CDR1 SQVTM, CDR2 ANQGSEA. This chain's CDR3 is CSVLRGGNTEAFF. As DNA, the CDR3 is TGCAGCGTCCTTAGGGGGGGGAACACTGAAGCTTTCTTT.

The rearrangement uses TRBV7-8 and TRBJ1-5, with 8 bases identical to TRBD1. With 3 bases clipped from V and 7 bases from J, the junction kept 5 bases outside the gene matches. This CDR3 is 14 amino acids long. Germline CDR1 reads SGHVS; CDR2 reads FQNEAQ. The CDR3: CASSLDRARQPQHF. The CDR3 bases are TGTGCCAGCAGCTTGGACAGGGCGAGGCAGCCCCAGCATTTT.

The CDR3 region has the DNA TGCGCCAGCAGCGCCCGGGACAGGGGAACATCTAGCTATGGCTACACCTTC. Its protein is CASSARDRGTSSYGYTF. The chain combines TRBV5-1 with TRBJ1-2; 10 bases line up with TRBD1. This CDR3 region has 17 residues. Trimming cost V 4 bases and J 4 bases; bases outside gene matches: 13. From germline, CDR1 is SGHRS and CDR2 YFSETQ. The full variable domain, rest sourced from reference TRBV5-1 and TRBJ1-2, is KAGVTQTPRYLIKTRGQQVTLSCSPISGHRSVSWYQQTPGQGLQFLFEYFSETQRNKGNFPGRFSGRQFSNSRSEMNVSTLELGDSALYLCASSARDRGTSSYGYTFGSGTRLTVV.

This sequence joins TRBV28 and TRBJ2-3; weak D call: TRBD1 (5 bases). The CDR3 consists of 14 residues. The V end was cut by 1 base, the J end by 9 bases, with 14 bases between. From germline, CDR1 is MDHEN and CDR2 SYDVKM. The CDR3 here is CASSLSRVSSTQYF. CDR3 sequence (DNA): TGTGCCAGCAGTTTATCCAGGGTCTCATCGACGCAGTATTTT.

V is TRBV5-1 and J is TRBJ2-7, with TRBD1 identical over 7 bases. Trimming took 4 bases from V and 7 from J; bases not matched to a gene: 8. CDR1 SGHRS and CDR2 YFSETQ come from the germline V gene. The CDR3 is 13 residues long. The CDR3 DNA reads as TGCGCCAGCAGCGGACTGACAGGGCGGGAGCAGTACTTC. This encodes CASSGLTGREQYF.

The J gene is TRBJ2-7, the V gene TRBV5-1; D not resolved. Deletions cut 5 bases from V and 3 bases from J, with 12 bases between. Germline CDR1 and CDR2: SGHRS and YFSETQ. The CDR3 is 13 amino acids. The CDR3 nucleotides read TGCGCCAGCAGAACAGCAACCAACTACGAGCAGTACTTC. Its protein product is CASRTATNYEQYF.

This clone was recorded only once. The rearrangement uses TRBV28 and TRBJ1-5, with a tentative D call TRBD1 (5 bases). The germline gives CDR1 MDHEN, CDR2 SYDVKM. The CDR3 spans 14 residues. The V and J ends lost 8 bases and 3 bases respectively, with 14 bases between them. DNA for the CDR3: TGTGCCAGCCTTCGAGACAGATTCAATCAGCCCCAGCATTTT. It codes for CASLRDRFNQPQHF. Full variable domain (remainder filled in from reference TRBV28 and TRBJ1-5): DVKVTQSSRYLVKRTGEKVFLECVQDMDHENMFWYRQDPGLGLRLIYFSYDVKMKEKGDIPEGYSVSREKKERFSLILESASTNQTSMYLCASLRDRFNQPQHFGDGTRLSIL.